The entry below describes one T cell receptor (beta chain). Its antigen is unidentified. The same CDR3 can be traced to other DNA sequences in this sample. The sample originates from a study of cytomegalovirus exposure and HLA in healthy donors. General study points: Subsequent analysis showed first-cohort TCR clusters tending to co-occur in some 120 validation repertoires. In vitro data verified a few CMV-associated chains as specific for CMV antigens.

Repertoires were generated with immunoSEQ multiplex PCR, while TCRdb's copy carries only in-frame clones and drops some. Of about 130,000 clones listed, roughly 87% are singletons. The CDR3 is 13 residues long. The V gene end was trimmed by 3 bases and the J gene end by 3 bases; junction bases not matched to a gene: 4. Germline V lookup: CDR1 GTSNPN, CDR2 SVGIG (reference sequence). Material for sequencing was PBMCs. This rearrangement joins TRBV30 to TRBJ1-1; 7 bases map to TRBD1. The sequence was collected from a woman between 18 and 29 years old in good health and CMV-seronegative. CDR3 region: CAWRRQGDTEAFF. The CDR3 nucleotides are TGTGCCTGGAGACGGCAGGGGGACACTGAAGCTTTCTTT.